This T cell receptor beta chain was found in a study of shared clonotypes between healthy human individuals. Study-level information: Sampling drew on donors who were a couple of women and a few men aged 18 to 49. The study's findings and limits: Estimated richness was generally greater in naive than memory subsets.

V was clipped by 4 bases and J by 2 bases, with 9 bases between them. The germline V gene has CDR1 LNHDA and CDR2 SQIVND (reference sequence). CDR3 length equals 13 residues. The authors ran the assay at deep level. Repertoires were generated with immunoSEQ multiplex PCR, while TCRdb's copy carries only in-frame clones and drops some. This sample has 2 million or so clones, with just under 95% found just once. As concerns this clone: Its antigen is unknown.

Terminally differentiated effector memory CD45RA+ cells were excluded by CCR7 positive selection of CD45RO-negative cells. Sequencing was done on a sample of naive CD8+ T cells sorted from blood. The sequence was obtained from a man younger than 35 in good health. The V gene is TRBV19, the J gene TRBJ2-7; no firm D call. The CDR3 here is CASSSLGTYEQYF. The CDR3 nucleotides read TGTGCCAGTAGTAGCCTTGGTACCTACGAGCAGTACTTC.